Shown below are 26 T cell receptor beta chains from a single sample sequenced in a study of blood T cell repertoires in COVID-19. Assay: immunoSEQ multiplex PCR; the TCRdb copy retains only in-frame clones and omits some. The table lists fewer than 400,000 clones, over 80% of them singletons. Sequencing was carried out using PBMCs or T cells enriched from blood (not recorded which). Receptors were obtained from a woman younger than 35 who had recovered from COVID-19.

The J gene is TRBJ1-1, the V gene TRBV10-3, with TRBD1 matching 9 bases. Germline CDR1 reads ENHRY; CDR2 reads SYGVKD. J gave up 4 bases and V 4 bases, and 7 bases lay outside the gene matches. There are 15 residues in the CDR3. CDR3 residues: CAISAMTGGGTEAFF. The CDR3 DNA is TGTGCCATCAGTGCCATGACAGGGGGAGGCACTGAAGCTTTCTTT.

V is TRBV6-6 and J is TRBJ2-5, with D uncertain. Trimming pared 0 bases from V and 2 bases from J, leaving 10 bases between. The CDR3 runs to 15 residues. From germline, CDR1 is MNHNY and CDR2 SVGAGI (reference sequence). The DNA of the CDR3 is TGTGCCAGCAGTTACTCGGCCCAACCACAAGAGACCCAGTACTTC. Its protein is CASSYSAQPQETQYF.

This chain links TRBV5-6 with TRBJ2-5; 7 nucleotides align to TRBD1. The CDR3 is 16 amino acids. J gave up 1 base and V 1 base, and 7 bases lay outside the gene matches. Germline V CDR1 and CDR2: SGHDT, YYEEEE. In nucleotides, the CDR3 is TGTGCCAGCAGCTTGAATCTTCGACAGGGCCAAGAGACCCAGTACTTC. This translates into CASSLNLRQGQETQYF.

CDR3 sequence: CASSQGWGRSYEQYF. The CDR3, as DNA: TGTGCCAGCAGCCAAGGTTGGGGCAGGTCCTACGAGCAGTACTTC. V gene TRBV14 combines with J gene TRBJ2-7, with D possibly TRBD1 on 5 matching bases. The germline V gene has CDR1 SGHDN and CDR2 FVKESK. This CDR3 has 15 residues. Trimming removed 1 base from V and 1 base from J, with 11 bases in between.

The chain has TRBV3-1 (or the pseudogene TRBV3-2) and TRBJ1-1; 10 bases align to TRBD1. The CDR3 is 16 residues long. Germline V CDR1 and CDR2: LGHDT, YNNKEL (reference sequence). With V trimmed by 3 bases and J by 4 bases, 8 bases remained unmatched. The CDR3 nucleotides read TGTGCCAGCAGCCATAACGCGAGGACAGGGGGCACTGAAGCTTTCTTT. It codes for CASSHNARTGGTEAFF.

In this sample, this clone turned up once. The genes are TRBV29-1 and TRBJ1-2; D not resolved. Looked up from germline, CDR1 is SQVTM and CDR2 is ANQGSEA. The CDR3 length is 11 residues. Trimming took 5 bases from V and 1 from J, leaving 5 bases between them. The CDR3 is CSVSVNYGYTF. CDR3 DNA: TGCAGCGTTTCGGTTAACTATGGCTACACCTTC.

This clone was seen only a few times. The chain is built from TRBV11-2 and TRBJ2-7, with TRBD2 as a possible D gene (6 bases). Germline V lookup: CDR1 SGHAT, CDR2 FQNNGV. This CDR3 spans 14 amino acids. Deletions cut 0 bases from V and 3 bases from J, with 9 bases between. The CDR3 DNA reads TGTGCCAGCAGCTTAGATCCTAGCGTCTACGAGCAGTACTTC. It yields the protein CASSLDPSVYEQYF.

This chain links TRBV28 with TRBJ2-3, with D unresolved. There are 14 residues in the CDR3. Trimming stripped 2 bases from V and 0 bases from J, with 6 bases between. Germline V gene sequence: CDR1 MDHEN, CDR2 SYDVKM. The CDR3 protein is CASSLGISTDTQYF. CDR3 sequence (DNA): TGTGCCAGCAGTTTAGGCATTAGCACAGATACGCAGTATTTT.

CDR3 sequence (DNA): TGTGCCAGCAGGCACGCGGCCGGGGAGCTGTTTTTT. The encoded protein is CASRHAAGELFF. The gene calls are TRBV27 and TRBJ2-2, with D hard to call. The germline V and J ends were trimmed by 6 bases and 6 bases, with 8 bases remaining between them. Germline V CDR1 and CDR2: MNHEY, SMNVEV (reference sequence). The CDR3 extends over 12 amino acids.

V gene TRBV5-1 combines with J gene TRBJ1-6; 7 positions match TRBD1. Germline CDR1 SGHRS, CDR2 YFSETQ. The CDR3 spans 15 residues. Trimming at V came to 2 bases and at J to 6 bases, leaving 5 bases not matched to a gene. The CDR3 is CASSLQGMGNSPLHF. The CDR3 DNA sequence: TGCGCCAGCAGCTTACAGGGGATGGGTAATTCACCCCTCCACTTT.

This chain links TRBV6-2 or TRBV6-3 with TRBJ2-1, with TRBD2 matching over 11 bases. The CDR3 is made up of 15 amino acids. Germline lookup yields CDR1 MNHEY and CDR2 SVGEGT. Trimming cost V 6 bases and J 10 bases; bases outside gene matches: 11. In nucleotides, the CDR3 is TGTGCCAGCAGCCCCTTAGCGGGGGGGGTCGGGGAGCAGTTCTTC. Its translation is CASSPLAGGVGEQFF.

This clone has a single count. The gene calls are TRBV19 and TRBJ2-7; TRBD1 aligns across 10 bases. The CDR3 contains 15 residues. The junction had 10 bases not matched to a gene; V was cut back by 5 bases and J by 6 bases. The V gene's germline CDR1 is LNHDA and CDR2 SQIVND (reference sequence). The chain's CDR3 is CASSANRDRGGEQYF. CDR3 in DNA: TGTGCCAGTAGTGCTAACCGGGACAGGGGCGGCGAGCAGTACTTC.

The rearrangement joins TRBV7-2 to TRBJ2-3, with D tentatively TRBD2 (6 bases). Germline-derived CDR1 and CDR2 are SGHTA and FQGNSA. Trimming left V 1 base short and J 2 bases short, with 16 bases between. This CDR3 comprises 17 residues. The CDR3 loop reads CASSLGAVSGNTDTQYF. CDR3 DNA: TGTGCCAGCAGCTTAGGGGCGGTTAGCGGAAACACAGATACGCAGTATTTT.

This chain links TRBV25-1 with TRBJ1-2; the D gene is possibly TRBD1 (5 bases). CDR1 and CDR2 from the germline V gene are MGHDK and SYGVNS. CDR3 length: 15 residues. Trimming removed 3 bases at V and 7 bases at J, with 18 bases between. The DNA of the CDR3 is TGTGCCAGCAGTGATTCAAGCACGGGGGTGGGTGGCTACACCTTC. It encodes CASSDSSTGVGGYTF.

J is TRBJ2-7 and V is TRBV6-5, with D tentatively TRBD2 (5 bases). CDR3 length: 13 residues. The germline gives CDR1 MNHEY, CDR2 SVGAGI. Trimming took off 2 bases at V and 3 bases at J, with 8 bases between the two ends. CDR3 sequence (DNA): TGTGCCAGCAGTTACGGACTTTACTACGAGCAGTACTTC. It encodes CASSYGLYYEQYF.

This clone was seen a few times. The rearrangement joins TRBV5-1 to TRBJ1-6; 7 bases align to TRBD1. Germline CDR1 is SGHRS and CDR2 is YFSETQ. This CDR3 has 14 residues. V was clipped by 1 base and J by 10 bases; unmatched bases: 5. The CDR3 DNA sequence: TGCGCCAGCAGCTTGTTCACAGGGGAGTCACCCCTCCACTTT. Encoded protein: CASSLFTGESPLHF. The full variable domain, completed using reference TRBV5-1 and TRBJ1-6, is KAGVTQTPRYLIKTRGQQVTLSCSPISGHRSVSWYQQTPGQGLQFLFEYFSETQRNKGNFPGRFSGRQFSNSRSEMNVSTLELGDSALYLCASSLFTGESPLHFGNGTRLTVT.

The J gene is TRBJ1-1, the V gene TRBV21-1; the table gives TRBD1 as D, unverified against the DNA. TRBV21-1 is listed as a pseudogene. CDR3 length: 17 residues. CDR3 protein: CASSKACDRWGSPEAFF. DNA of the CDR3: TGTGCCAGCAGCAAAGCGTGCGACAGGTGGGGTTCCCCGGAAGCTTTCTTT.

The CDR3 here is CASSSTGGAAGYTF. For the CDR3, the DNA is TGTGCCAGCAGCTCGACAGGGGGAGCTGCTGGCTACACCTTC. The chain carries TRBV5-5 and TRBJ1-2; 9 nucleotides match TRBD1. Germline CDR1 and CDR2: SGHKS and YYEKEE (reference sequence). This CDR3 is 14 amino acids long. Germline trimming cut 3 bases from V and 7 bases from J; bases unmatched to any gene: 7. The full variable domain, in which reference TRBV5-5 and TRBJ1-2 provide the parts outside the CDR3, is DAGVTQSPTHLIKTRGQQVTLRCSPISGHKSVSWYQQVLGQGPQFIFQYYEKEERGRGNFPDRFSARQFPNYSSELNVNALLLGDSALYLCASSSTGGAAGYTFGSGTRLTVV.

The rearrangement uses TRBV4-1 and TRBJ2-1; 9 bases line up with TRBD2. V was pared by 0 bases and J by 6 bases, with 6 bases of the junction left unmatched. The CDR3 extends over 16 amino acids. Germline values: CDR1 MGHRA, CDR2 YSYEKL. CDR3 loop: CASSQDGRGGLNEQFF. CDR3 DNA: TGCGCCAGCAGCCAAGATGGGCGGGGGGGGCTCAATGAGCAGTTCTTC.

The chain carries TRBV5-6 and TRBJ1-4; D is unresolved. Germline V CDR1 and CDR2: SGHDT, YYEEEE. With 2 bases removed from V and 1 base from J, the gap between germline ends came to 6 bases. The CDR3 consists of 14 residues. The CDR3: CASSFRGTNEKLFF. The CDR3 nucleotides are TGTGCCAGCAGCTTTCGGGGAACTAATGAAAAACTGTTTTTT.

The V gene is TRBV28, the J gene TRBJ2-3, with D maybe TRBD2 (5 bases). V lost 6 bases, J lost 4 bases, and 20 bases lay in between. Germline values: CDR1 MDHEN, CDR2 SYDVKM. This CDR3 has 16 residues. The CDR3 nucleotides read TGTGCCAGCAGAGTGTGGGGTTCTGCGGGTTCAGATACGCAGTATTTT. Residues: CASRVWGSAGSDTQYF.

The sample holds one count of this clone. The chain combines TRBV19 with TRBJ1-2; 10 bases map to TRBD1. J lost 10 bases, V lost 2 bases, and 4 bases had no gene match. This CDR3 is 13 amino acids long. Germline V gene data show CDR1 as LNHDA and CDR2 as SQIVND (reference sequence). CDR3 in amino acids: CASSIRQGAAYTF. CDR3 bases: TGTGCCAGTAGTATAAGACAGGGGGCTGCCTACACCTTC.

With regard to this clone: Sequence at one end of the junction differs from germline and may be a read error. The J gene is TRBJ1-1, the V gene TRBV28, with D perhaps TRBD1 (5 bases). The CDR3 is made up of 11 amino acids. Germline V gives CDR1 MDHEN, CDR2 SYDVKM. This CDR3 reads CASSLGPGVDF. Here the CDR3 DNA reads TGTGCCAGCAGTTTGGGGCCTGGCGTGGACTTT.

CDR3 sequence reads: CASRKEGLAGVISYNEQFF. In DNA, the CDR3 is TGTGCCAGCAGGAAGGAGGGACTAGCGGGGGTCATCTCCTACAATGAGCAGTTCTTC. The rearrangement uses TRBV5-6 and TRBJ2-1, with 14 bases identical to TRBD2. Per the germline V gene, CDR1 is SGHDT and CDR2 is YYEEEE. The V segment lost 5 bases and the J segment 0 bases; nucleotides outside the gene matches: 10. CDR3 size: 19 residues.

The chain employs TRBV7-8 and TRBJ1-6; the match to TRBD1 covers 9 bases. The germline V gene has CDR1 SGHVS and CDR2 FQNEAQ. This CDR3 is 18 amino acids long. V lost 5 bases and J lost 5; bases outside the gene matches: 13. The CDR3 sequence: CASSIRQGENPHNSPLHF. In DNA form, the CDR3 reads TGTGCCAGCAGCATACGACAGGGGGAGAACCCACATAATTCACCCCTCCACTTT.

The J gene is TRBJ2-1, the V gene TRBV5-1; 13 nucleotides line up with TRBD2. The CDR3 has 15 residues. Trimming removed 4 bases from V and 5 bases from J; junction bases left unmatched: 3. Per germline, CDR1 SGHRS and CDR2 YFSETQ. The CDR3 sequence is CASSPGLAGDNEQFF. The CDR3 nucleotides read TGCGCCAGCAGCCCAGGACTAGCGGGAGACAATGAGCAGTTCTTC.